This record covers a single T cell receptor beta chain. The CDR3 runs to 15 residues. CDR1 and CDR2 (germline): SGHTA, FQGNSA. The V end was cut by 5 bases, the J end by 4 bases, with 15 bases between. The authors' processing: Reference gene primer amplification yielded estimated nucleated cell counts. Clones were sequenced by immunoSEQ multiplex PCR, and TCRdb holds only the in-frame ones, with some missing. That table supplies the V and J calls and clone size; D and trimming were determined from the DNA. This sample has roughly 100,000 clones, with roughly 90% found just once. The data originate from a study of blood T cell repertoires in COVID-19. Looking at the study overall: Sites across the United States, Italy and Spain contributed samples from acute and convalescent COVID-19. The cDNA or gDNA used as material had been derived from T cells, B-cell-depleted T cells, or PBMCs.

The chain recombines TRBV7-2 with TRBJ1-3; D is undetermined. The TCR originated in a woman aged 80 or over in a cohort sampled during active COVID-19. The material sequenced was peripheral blood. The CDR3 nucleotides are TGTGCCAGCAGCCCGGTAGGAGGTTCCGGAAACACCATATATTTT. Translated: CASSPVGGSGNTIYF.